This T cell receptor (beta chain) was recorded in a study of OX40 agonist ivuxolimab in advanced cancers. Across the study: The patients received agonistic anti-OX40 (CD134) antibody ivuxolimab.

V was cut by 0 bases and J by 3 bases, with 24 bases left in between. The CDR3 runs 20 residues. Germline V gives CDR1 LGHNA, CDR2 YNFKEQ. TCRdb keeps only in-frame clones here, not all; method: immunoSEQ multiplex PCR. Here the sample spans about 77,000 clones, 65% to 85% being singletons. The clonotype was recovered from an adult with an advanced solid tumor such as melanoma, head and neck, liver or kidney cancer. This specimen consisted of CD4+ or CD8+ T cells sorted from blood, obtained in a trial of the OX40 agonist ivuxolimab. This chain connects TRBV4-2 to TRBJ2-1; possibly TRBD2 for D (6 bases). The CDR3 nucleotides read TGTGCCAGCAGCCAAGATGTTTCGGGGGTTTCGAGCATCTTCTACAATGAGCAGTTCTTC. It is translated as CASSQDVSGVSSIFYNEQFF.